This TCR beta chain originates from a study of cytomegalovirus exposure and HLA in healthy donors. Use of 60 Vbeta and 13 Jbeta primers characterized the PCR. Sequencing used immunoSEQ multiplex PCR; TCRdb keeps in-frame clones, though not all of them. Here the sample spans about 120,000 clones, less than 90% being singletons. V was shortened by 2 bases and J by 7 bases, with 9 bases between the two germline ends. The V gene's germline CDR1 is MNHNY and CDR2 SVGAGI (reference sequence). The CDR3 is 12 residues long. This clone was seen only once. Sequences were obtained from PBMCs. The TCR comes from a man aged 50-59 years in good health and CMV-seronegative. The J gene is TRBJ2-7, the V gene TRBV6-6; possibly TRBD2 for D (6 bases). The CDR3 sequence: CASSYPEGEQYF. DNA for the CDR3: TGTGCCAGCAGTTACCCGGAGGGGGAGCAGTACTTC.